These T cell receptor beta chains were read from a single sample in a study of blood T cells in healthy people across ages. One entry per CDR3 protein results from TCRdb running MiXCR on the 5' RACE reads. The sample holds about 780,000 distinct CDR3 sequences, about 47% seen once. Sequencing was done on a sample of blood. Receptor source: an elderly man in good health. Both conserved end residues are trimmed from each CDR3. A D gene is named only where the DNA matches it firmly.

TRBD2	TRBJ2-7	TRBV7-2	ASSLDLAAAYEQY
TRBD2	TRBJ2-1	TRBV6-6	ASDGGAHRNYNEQF
TRBD1	TRBJ2-1	TRBV7-2	ASSSTGTGFNEQF
TRBD1	TRBJ1-4	TRBV29-1	SARDSREKLF
-	TRBJ2-3	TRBV5-4	ASSLLRGVADTQY
-	TRBJ2-5	TRBV5-1	ASSLRLGEETQY
TRBD2	TRBJ2-7	TRBV7-3	ASSLTSGSLHEQY
TRBD1	TRBJ2-1	TRBV28	ASSLVGQGQVFDNEQF
-	TRBJ2-3	TRBV13	ASSLGVGADSVTDTQY
-	TRBJ2-7	TRBV29-1	SGRDWGLSEQY
-	TRBJ2-1	TRBV28	ASSPPGDGTNEQF
TRBD1	TRBJ1-2	TRBV11-1	ASSLLSGQGADGYT